Detailed here is one T cell receptor (beta chain). The CDR3 is 13 residues long. Germline CDR1 SGHRS, CDR2 YFSETQ. V was clipped by 5 bases and J by 8 bases, with 14 bases between them. The record originates from a study of T-cell memory formation after mild COVID-19. MiXCR, run by TCRdb on the 5' RACE reads, gives a single entry per CDR3 protein. Of fewer than 95,000 distinct CDR3 sequences in the sample, approximately 13% were seen once. Sequencing was carried out using PBMCs or a T cell subset sorted from them (not recorded which). The genes are TRBV5-1 and TRBJ1-3; D possibly corresponds to TRBD1 (6 bases). This receptor was identified in an adult woman who had mild COVID-19 (a few samples of this study predate the infection). Cell type and time point are not known. CDR3 residues: CASRGTWPHTIYF. In DNA form, the CDR3 reads TGCGCCAGCAGGGGGACATGGCCCCACACCATATATTTT.